One sample yielded the 10 T cell receptor beta chains listed below, sequenced in a study of blood T cell repertoires in COVID-19. Method: immunoSEQ multiplex PCR; TCRdb's copy keeps in-frame clones and lacks some. This sample has roughly 140,000 clones, with about 80% found just once. The sample comprised peripheral blood. These receptor sequences come from a human donor in a cohort sampled during active COVID-19.

J is TRBJ1-6 and V is TRBV6-6; TRBD1 aligns across 8 bases. The V segment lost 6 bases and the J segment 5 bases; nucleotides outside the gene matches: 3. CDR3 length: 14 residues. Germline assignment: CDR1 MNHNY and CDR2 SVGAGI (reference sequence). CDR3 in DNA: TGTGCCAGCAGGCCGGGACAGGATAATTCACCCCTCCACTTT. Its translation is CASRPGQDNSPLHF.

This sequence joins TRBV5-5 and TRBJ2-5; D might be TRBD1 (6 bases). V was cut by 5 bases and J by 4 bases, with 24 bases left in between. CDR1 and CDR2 from the germline V gene are SGHKS and YYEKEE (reference sequence). This CDR3 has 17 amino acids. CDR3: CASRSVWAQGIGETQYF. The CDR3, as DNA: TGTGCCAGCAGGTCCGTTTGGGCACAGGGAATAGGAGAGACCCAGTACTTC.

The chain joins TRBV4-2 to TRBJ2-5; 10 bases map to TRBD2. Germline CDR1 is LGHNA and CDR2 is YNFKEQ. Trimming at V came to 4 bases and at J to 4 bases, leaving 9 bases not matched to a gene. There are 16 residues in the CDR3. CDR3 nucleotide sequence: TGTGCCAGCAGCCCCCTCAGCGGGGGGGCCGGAGAGACCCAGTACTTC. It yields the protein CASSPLSGGAGETQYF.

The rearrangement links TRBV9 to TRBJ2-3; possible D gene TRBD1, 6 bases. The CDR3 contains 14 residues. V was clipped by 4 bases and J by 3 bases, with 12 bases between them. Germline CDR1 reads SGDLS; CDR2 reads YYNGEE. CDR3 sequence: CASSSPGVTDTQYF. CDR3 DNA sequence: TGTGCCAGCAGCTCGCCAGGGGTAACAGATACGCAGTATTTT.

The V call is TRBV2, the J call TRBJ2-3, with D unresolved. Germline lookup yields CDR1 SNHLY and CDR2 FYNNEI. Trimming stripped 7 bases from V and 0 bases from J, with 11 bases between. This CDR3 has 14 amino acids. The DNA for the CDR3 is TGTGCCAGCAAAAAGCTCGCTAGCACAGATACGCAGTATTTT. This codes for CASKKLASTDTQYF.

Only a few counts were recorded for this clone. This sequence joins TRBV11-2 and TRBJ1-1; D call uncertain. CDR1 is SGHAT and CDR2 is FQNNGV in the germline V gene. Trimming shortened V by 2 bases and J by 1 base, and 5 bases separated the two germline ends. The CDR3 consists of 13 residues. The CDR3 loop reads CASSLFQNTEAFF. The DNA for the CDR3 is TGTGCCAGCAGCTTATTTCAGAACACTGAAGCTTTCTTT.

This clone showed up just once. The J gene is TRBJ2-5, the V gene TRBV29-1, with D hard to call. V was pared by 3 bases and J by 5 bases, with 10 bases between. CDR1 is SQVTM, CDR2 ANQGSEA, per germline. The CDR3 loop spans 12 amino acids. The CDR3 spells CSVDTGRETQYF. The DNA for the CDR3 is TGCAGCGTTGATACCGGTCGTGAGACCCAGTACTTC.

V and J are TRBV5-1 and TRBJ1-6; the D is unclear. The CDR3 totals 15 residues. V was shortened by 5 bases and J by 6 bases, with 15 bases between the two germline ends. In germline, CDR1 is SGHRS, CDR2 YFSETQ. The CDR3, as DNA: TGCGCCAGCAGTCGGGAGAAAAGTCCTAATTCACCCCTCCACTTT. Protein: CASSREKSPNSPLHF.

The chain has TRBV5-1 and TRBJ2-7; 9 bases fit TRBD1. The CDR3 covers 16 residues. V lost 2 bases and J lost 1; bases outside the gene matches: 7. CDR1 is SGHRS, CDR2 YFSETQ, per germline. The CDR3 DNA reads TGCGCCAGCAGCTTTTCAGGACAGGGGCTTTCCTACGAGCAGTACTTC. Protein: CASSFSGQGLSYEQYF.

V and J are TRBV11-2 and TRBJ2-2; TRBD1 matches at 10 bases. This CDR3 has 15 residues. The V and J ends lost 7 bases and 3 bases, in that order; junction bases with no gene match: 5. Germline V gives CDR1 SGHAT, CDR2 FQNNGV. The CDR3 nucleotides are TGTGCCAGCATATGGACAGGGGGTTACACCGGGGAGCTGTTTTTT. It yields the protein CASIWTGGYTGELFF. The variable domain in full, with the rest retrieved from reference TRBV11-2 and TRBJ2-2, is EAGVAQSPRYKIIEKRQSVAFWCNPISGHATLYWYQQILGQGPKLLIQFQNNGVVDDSQLPKDRFSAERLKGVDSTLKIQPAKLEDSAVYLCASIWTGGYTGELFFGEGSRLTVL.